One sample yielded the 13 T cell receptor beta chains listed below, sequenced in a study of T cells after posttransplantation cyclophosphamide. The repertoire was sequenced with immunoSEQ multiplex PCR; TCRdb's copy has only in-frame clones and lacks some. Counted here are roughly 18,000 clones, over 65% occurring once; the ten biggest clones make up 9.1%. Sequencing was done on a sample of memory CD4+ T cells sorted from blood. The receptor source for this set is a man younger than 40 in good health and a related stem cell transplant donor.

The rearrangement joins TRBV15 to TRBJ1-4; the D gene is possibly TRBD1 (6 bases). The V end lost 1 base, the J end lost 0 bases, and 6 bases lay between the germline ends. The CDR3 runs to 15 residues. Looked up from germline, CDR1 is LNHNV and CDR2 is YYDKDF (reference sequence). CDR3 in DNA: TGTGCCACCAGCAGAGCAGGGGCAACTAATGAAAAACTGTTTTTT. Amino acid sequence: CATSRAGATNEKLFF. Full variable domain (outside the CDR3, taken from reference TRBV15 and TRBJ1-4): DAMVIQNPRYQVTQFGKPVTLSCSQTLNHNVMYWYQQKSSQAPKLLFHYYDKDFNNEADTPDNFQSRRPNTSFCFLDIRSPGLGDTAMYLCATSRAGATNEKLFFGSGTQLSVL.

This chain links TRBV4-1 with TRBJ1-6, with D maybe TRBD1 (6 bases). The CDR3 runs 15 residues. Trimming took 4 bases from V and 10 from J, leaving 17 bases between them. Per germline, CDR1 MGHRA and CDR2 YSYEKL. The CDR3 DNA sequence: TGCGCCAGCAGCCCCCGGGGGGGGGCACAGTCACCCCTCCACTTT. It translates to CASSPRGGAQSPLHF.

This clone appeared a few times. The gene calls are TRBV10-3 and TRBJ1-1; 7 positions agree with TRBD1. V gave up 0 bases and J gave up 5 bases; unmatched junction bases: 6. Germline lookup yields CDR1 ENHRY and CDR2 SYGVKD. The CDR3 runs 15 residues. CDR3 region: CAISESEGAKTEAFF. CDR3 DNA: TGTGCCATCAGTGAGTCTGAGGGGGCAAAGACTGAAGCTTTCTTT.

This clone was seen a few times. The gene calls are TRBV10-3 and TRBJ1-1; D is possibly TRBD1 (5 bases). The CDR3 has 12 residues. Trimming stripped 4 bases from V and 8 bases from J, with 11 bases between. Germline lookup yields CDR1 ENHRY and CDR2 SYGVKD. The CDR3 sequence: CAISGGLREAFF. CDR3 coding DNA: TGTGCCATCAGTGGGGGACTAAGAGAAGCTTTCTTT.

This clone has just a few counts. This sequence joins TRBV7-9 and TRBJ2-7; the match to TRBD1 covers 8 bases. The V gene end was trimmed by 5 bases and the J gene end by 0 bases; junction bases not matched to a gene: 9. CDR1 SEHNR and CDR2 FQNEAQ come from the germline V gene (reference sequence). This CDR3 spans 16 amino acids. CDR3 sequence (DNA): TGTGCCAGCAGCCCTCCCGACAGGGGAAACTCCTACGAGCAGTACTTC. It translates to CASSPPDRGNSYEQYF.

This chain links TRBV2 with TRBJ2-3; 9 nucleotides match TRBD2. The CDR3 consists of 16 residues. In germline, CDR1 is SNHLY, CDR2 FYNNEI. Losses at the gene ends were 7 bases for V and 0 bases for J; bases not matched to a gene: 8. The DNA for the CDR3 is TGTGCCAGCAAGGAGCTAGCGGGGTATAGCACAGATACGCAGTATTTT. It codes for CASKELAGYSTDTQYF.

The J gene is TRBJ2-3, the V gene TRBV28; 7 bases match TRBD1. The germline gives CDR1 MDHEN, CDR2 SYDVKM. J gave up 1 base and V 5 bases, and 3 bases lay outside the gene matches. The CDR3 is made up of 14 amino acids. The CDR3 DNA reads as TGTGCCAGCAGTCGACAGGGCGGCACAGATACGCAGTATTTT. The encoded protein is CASSRQGGTDTQYF. Combining the CDR3 with reference TRBV28 and TRBJ2-3 gives the whole variable domain DVKVTQSSRYLVKRTGEKVFLECVQDMDHENMFWYRQDPGLGLRLIYFSYDVKMKEKGDIPEGYSVSREKKERFSLILESASTNQTSMYLCASSRQGGTDTQYFGPGTRLTVL.

This clone has a handful of counts. This chain links TRBV28 with TRBJ1-2; D is unclear. This CDR3 is 15 amino acids long. Germline V lookup: CDR1 MDHEN, CDR2 SYDVKM. Trimming removed 4 bases at V and 4 bases at J, with 16 bases between. CDR3 DNA sequence: TGTGCCAGCAGTTATGCCGGGTGGACTGCCTATGGCTACACCTTC. It specifies CASSYAGWTAYGYTF.

Only a few counts were recorded for this clone. The chain combines TRBV5-6 with TRBJ2-5; 9 nucleotides line up with TRBD2. This CDR3 comprises 16 residues. The V and J ends lost 4 bases and 4 bases, in that order; junction bases with no gene match: 11. Germline V CDR1 and CDR2: SGHDT, YYEEEE. Written as DNA, the CDR3 is TGTGCCAGCAGCCTTCAACGGCAGCGGGGGGCAGAGACCCAGTACTTC. This encodes CASSLQRQRGAETQYF. Drawing the rest from reference TRBV5-6 and TRBJ2-5, the complete variable domain is DAGVTQSPTHLIKTRGQQVTLRCSPKSGHDTVSWYQQALGQGPQFIFQYYEEEERQRGNFPDRFSGHQFPNYSSELNVNALLLGDSALYLCASSLQRQRGAETQYFGPGTRLLVL.

This chain joins TRBV4-1 and TRBJ1-6, with TRBD1 matching 8 bases. The CDR3 length is 15 residues. The trim removed 8 bases at V and 9 bases at J, leaving 12 bases unmatched. Germline V lookup: CDR1 MGHRA, CDR2 YSYEKL. The CDR3 bases are TGCGCCAGCGTACCTCAGACAGGGGACGGTTCACCCCTCCACTTT. It codes for CASVPQTGDGSPLHF.

The V and J genes are TRBV9 and TRBJ2-5; 11 bases map to TRBD1. J lost 3 bases, V lost 2 bases, and 6 bases had no gene match. The CDR3 has 16 amino acids. Per germline, CDR1 SGDLS and CDR2 YYNGEE. The CDR3 spells CASSVGQGAMEETQYF. The CDR3 DNA is TGTGCCAGCAGCGTCGGACAGGGGGCTATGGAAGAGACCCAGTACTTC.

In DNA form, the CDR3 reads TGCGCCAGCAGCCTATCGGACAGGGATTGCACCTTC. It specifies CASSLSDRDCTF. V usage is TRBV5-1 and J usage is TRBJ1-2; 8 positions agree with TRBD1. The CDR3 is 12 residues long. V trimming: 4 bases; J trimming: 13 bases; junction bases outside the gene matches: 9. Looked up from germline, CDR1 is SGHRS and CDR2 is YFSETQ. Based on the CDR3 plus reference TRBV5-1 and TRBJ1-2, the full variable domain is KAGVTQTPRYLIKTRGQQVTLSCSPISGHRSVSWYQQTPGQGLQFLFEYFSETQRNKGNFPGRFSGRQFSNSRSEMNVSTLELGDSALYLCASSLSDRDCTFGSGTRLTVV.

The rearrangement joins TRBV2 to TRBJ2-6; D is possibly TRBD2 (6 bases). Germline CDR1 SNHLY, CDR2 FYNNEI. V shed 3 bases and J shed 4 bases, with 10 bases lying between them. This CDR3 has 15 residues. The DNA for the CDR3 is TGTGCCAGCAGTGACGGGACTCCCGGGGCCAACGTCCTGACTTTC. It translates to CASSDGTPGANVLTF. Looking up the rest from reference TRBV2 and TRBJ2-6 gives the full variable domain: EPEVTQTPSHQVTQMGQEVILRCVPISNHLYFYWYRQILGQKVEFLVSFYNNEISEKSEIFDDQFSVERPDGSNFTLKIRSTKLEDSAMYFCASSDGTPGANVLTFGAGSRLTVL.